Below are 18 T cell receptor beta chains sequenced from a single sample in a study of blood T cell repertoires in COVID-19. Libraries were prepared by immunoSEQ multiplex PCR; TCRdb keeps only in-frame clonotypes and omits some of them. The data hold some 78,000 clones, with about 89% observed a single time. The sample taken for sequencing was peripheral blood. These receptors were obtained from a man aged 70-80 years with active or convalescent COVID-19.

The chain uses TRBV15 and TRBJ1-2, with 7 bases matching TRBD1. The length of the CDR3 is 16 residues. Unmatched junction bases numbered 16, after V lost 5 bases and J lost 7 bases. Germline V CDR1 and CDR2: LNHNV, YYDKDF (reference sequence). CDR3 nucleotide sequence: TGTGCCACCAGCCCTAGGGGCAGGGGGATTTCATTTGGCTACACCTTC. Translation gives CATSPRGRGISFGYTF.

This chain connects TRBV6-2 or TRBV6-3 to TRBJ2-6; 7 bases are shared with TRBD1. This CDR3 is 17 amino acids long. V shed 6 bases, J shed 0 bases, and the junction held 8 bases outside the gene matches. CDR1 is MNHEY, CDR2 SVGEGT, per germline. CDR3 in DNA: TGTGCCAGCAGCCCCCCGACAGGGAGCTCTGGGGCCAACGTCCTGACTTTC. Its translation: CASSPPTGSSGANVLTF.

The chain combines TRBV11-2 with TRBJ1-1; D is perhaps TRBD1 (6 bases). Germline CDR1 SGHAT, CDR2 FQNNGV. V lost 2 bases and J 5 bases, leaving 9 bases between the germline ends. This CDR3 is built from 13 residues. The CDR3 DNA reads TGTGCCAGCAGCTTAAGGGGGGGAACTGAAGCTTTCTTT. It yields the protein CASSLRGGTEAFF.

The V call is TRBV11-1, the J call TRBJ1-1; a weak D match, TRBD1 (5 bases). The CDR3 contains 13 residues. CDR1 is SGHAT, CDR2 FQDESV, per germline (reference sequence). Trimming pared 8 bases from V and 4 bases from J, leaving 14 bases between. The CDR3 region is CASHLRGSTEAFF. The CDR3 DNA reads TGTGCCAGCCACCTCCGGGGGAGCACTGAAGCTTTCTTT.

The chain links TRBV9 to TRBJ2-7; 10 bases are shared with TRBD2. After removal of 2 bases from V and 0 bases from J, the junction contained 2 bases not matched to a gene. The CDR3 runs 15 residues. CDR1 and CDR2 (germline): SGDLS, YYNGEE. CDR3 loop: CASSVSGGSSYEQYF. CDR3 sequence (DNA): TGTGCCAGCAGCGTTAGCGGGGGGAGCTCCTACGAGCAGTACTTC.

The chain couples TRBV4-3 to TRBJ2-1; 11 bases agree with TRBD2. With 4 bases clipped from V and 3 bases from J, the junction kept 2 bases outside the gene matches. The CDR3 length is 15 residues. Germline CDR1 and CDR2: LGHNA and YSLEER. This CDR3 is CASSRTSGGYNEQFF. The CDR3 DNA follows: TGCGCCAGCAGCCGAACTAGCGGGGGCTACAATGAGCAGTTCTTC.

This chain connects TRBV19 to TRBJ2-3; D is possibly TRBD2 (5 bases). The CDR3 is made up of 14 amino acids. Germline lookup yields CDR1 LNHDA and CDR2 SQIVND (reference sequence). Trimming took off 6 bases at V and 0 bases at J, with 10 bases between the two ends. The CDR3 DNA reads TGTGCCAGTAGGACTACTACTAGCACAGATACGCAGTATTTT. Protein sequence: CASRTTTSTDTQYF.

The rearrangement uses TRBV6-2 or TRBV6-3 and TRBJ2-7, with a possible D match to TRBD1 (5 bases). The CDR3 sequence is 14 residues long. V lost 4 bases to trimming and J lost 2 bases, with 12 bases between them. Germline assignment: CDR1 MNHEY and CDR2 SVGEGT. This chain's CDR3 is CASSSTGLTYEQYF. The CDR3 nucleotides read TGTGCCAGCAGTTCTACAGGTCTTACCTACGAGCAGTACTTC.

The chain uses TRBV2 and TRBJ2-7; D is ambiguous. This CDR3 is built from 12 residues. Germline assignment: CDR1 SNHLY and CDR2 FYNNEI. V gave up 7 bases and J gave up 5 bases, with 12 bases separating them. CDR3 loop: CASNPRLNEQYF. CDR3 nucleotide sequence: TGTGCCAGCAACCCGAGGCTGAACGAGCAGTACTTC.

The chain employs TRBV13 and TRBJ1-6; tentatively, D is TRBD1 (6 bases). The CDR3 has 16 amino acids. With 5 bases removed from V and 10 bases from J, the gap between germline ends came to 21 bases. The V gene's germline CDR1 is PRHDT and CDR2 FYEKMQ (reference sequence). Here the CDR3 reads CASSEDQGHGRSPLHF. The CDR3 bases are TGTGCCAGCAGCGAAGACCAGGGGCATGGGCGATCACCCCTCCACTTT.

This clone occurred once. The chain couples TRBV27 to TRBJ2-2, with D perhaps TRBD1 (5 bases). CDR3 length: 15 amino acids. The germline CDR1 and CDR2 sequences are MNHEY and SMNVEV (reference sequence). Deletions cut 5 bases from V and 4 bases from J, with 14 bases between. The CDR3 DNA reads TGTGCCAGCAGTCTCGCAGGGTGGGGCACCGGGGAGCTGTTTTTT. As protein: CASSLAGWGTGELFF.

The CDR3 loop is CASTPQGASTEAFF. CDR3 DNA sequence: TGTGCCAGCACACCACAGGGGGCGAGCACTGAAGCTTTCTTT. The V call is TRBV7-9, the J call TRBJ1-1; TRBD1 aligns across 9 bases. Trimming at V came to 7 bases and at J to 4 bases, leaving 7 bases not matched to a gene. Germline loops: CDR1 SEHNR, CDR2 FQNEAQ (reference sequence). The CDR3 runs 14 residues.

V usage is TRBV27 and J usage is TRBJ1-2; D gene uncertain. V dropped 5 bases and J dropped 8 bases, with 12 bases sitting between them. CDR1 MNHEY and CDR2 SMNVEV come from the germline V gene (reference sequence). The CDR3 length is 12 residues. The CDR3: CASSPSGAGYTF. The CDR3 nucleotides are TGTGCCAGCAGTCCTTCAGGCGCCGGCTACACCTTC.

This sequence joins TRBV29-1 and TRBJ2-2, with a possible D match to TRBD1 (5 bases). Germline V gene lookup returns CDR1 SQVTM and CDR2 ANQGSEA. The CDR3 spans 13 residues. With 5 bases removed from V and 3 bases from J, the gap between germline ends came to 10 bases. The CDR3 loop is CSVRKGDTGELFF. For the CDR3, the DNA is TGCAGCGTTAGGAAAGGGGACACCGGGGAGCTGTTTTTT.

The rearrangement links TRBV5-1 to TRBJ2-3; no clear D. Per germline, CDR1 SGHRS and CDR2 YFSETQ. The CDR3 length is 14 residues. V gave up 0 bases and J gave up 4 bases, with 9 bases separating them. The CDR3 is CASSLGQVADTQYF. The CDR3 bases are TGCGCCAGCAGCTTGGGTCAGGTAGCAGATACGCAGTATTTT. Looking up the rest from reference TRBV5-1 and TRBJ2-3 gives the full variable domain: KAGVTQTPRYLIKTRGQQVTLSCSPISGHRSVSWYQQTPGQGLQFLFEYFSETQRNKGNFPGRFSGRQFSNSRSEMNVSTLELGDSALYLCASSLGQVADTQYFGPGTRLTVL.

The J gene is TRBJ2-7, the V gene TRBV7-2, with a weak D call TRBD2 (6 bases). The CDR3 has 16 amino acids. V was clipped by 3 bases and J by 0 bases, with 15 bases between them. Germline-derived CDR1 and CDR2 are SGHTA and FQGNSA. For the CDR3, the DNA is TGTGCCAGCAGCTTGCGGGGAAGCGCCTACTCCTACGAGCAGTACTTC. It specifies CASSLRGSAYSYEQYF. Combining the CDR3 with reference TRBV7-2 and TRBJ2-7 gives the whole variable domain GAGVSQSPSNKVTEKGKDVELRCDPISGHTALYWYRQSLGQGLEFLIYFQGNSAPDKSGLPSDRFSAERTGGSVSTLTIQRTQQEDSAVYLCASSLRGSAYSYEQYFGPGTRLTVT.

CDR3 region: CASSSISRGGYGYTF. The CDR3 nucleotides read TGTGCCAGCAGCTCAATCTCCCGGGGTGGCTATGGCTACACCTTC. The rearrangement uses TRBV6-2 or TRBV6-3 and TRBJ1-2; no clear D gene. Trimming removed 6 bases at V and 4 bases at J, with 18 bases between. The germline V gene encodes CDR1 MNHEY and CDR2 SVGEGT. This CDR3 contains 15 residues.

The chain has TRBV29-1 and TRBJ2-7, with 7 bases that match TRBD2. CDR3 size: 16 residues. CDR1 is SQVTM and CDR2 is ANQGSEA in the germline V gene. The ends lost 0 bases at V and 1 base at J; junction bases unmatched: 9. The CDR3: CSVEERFWRGSYEQYF. The CDR3 DNA is TGCAGCGTTGAAGAGAGGTTTTGGCGGGGGTCCTACGAGCAGTACTTC.